The subject of this entry is one T cell receptor (beta chain). The CDR3 length is 13 residues. The V gene's germline CDR1 is SGHAT and CDR2 FQNNGV. The data stem from a study of OX40 agonist ivuxolimab in advanced cancers. Assay: immunoSEQ multiplex PCR; the TCRdb copy retains only in-frame clones and omits some. The table has about 41,000 clones, 70% to 90% seen once; the top ten hold around 0.63%. The chain couples TRBV11-2 to TRBJ2-5; D is unclear. The DNA end favors TRBJ2-7, so the J call may be wrong. The sequence was collected from an adult with an advanced solid tumor such as melanoma, head and neck, liver or kidney cancer. Source: CD4+ or CD8+ T cells sorted from blood, taken in a trial of the OX40 agonist ivuxolimab. In DNA form, the CDR3 reads TGTGCCAGCAGCTCCCCGGGCCCCTACGAGCAGTACTTC. This encodes CASSSPGPYEQYF.